The clone carrying this T cell receptor beta chain has a single count. Its antigen remains unknown. The data derive from a study of T cell responses to AZD1222 COVID-19 vaccine. Regarding the study as a whole: There were mostly white British donors and more females than males, and clonal diversity was possibly underestimated. A rise in Spike-specific TCR breadth and depth followed two AZD1222 doses. There were repertoire samples only from the period after the peak T cell response. In the spike-specific TCR repertoire, nearly half reportedly target unmutated variant regions.

Trimming pared 6 bases from V and 5 bases from J, leaving 17 bases between. The V gene's germline CDR1 is LGHNT and CDR2 FRNRAP. The CDR3 runs 15 residues. The method was immunoSEQ multiplex PCR; TCRdb's version includes in-frame clones alone and lacks a portion of them. The sample includes about 95,000 clones, around 90% of them seen just once. The chain has TRBV12-5 and TRBJ1-5, with D maybe TRBD1 (6 bases). Sequencing used peripheral blood, obtained on day 0 of AZD1222 vaccination. This TCR was sampled from an adult in good health. DNA for the CDR3: TGTGCTAGTGGCCCGGGGGCGGGGCGGGATCAGCCCCAGCATTTT. Translated: CASGPGAGRDQPQHF.